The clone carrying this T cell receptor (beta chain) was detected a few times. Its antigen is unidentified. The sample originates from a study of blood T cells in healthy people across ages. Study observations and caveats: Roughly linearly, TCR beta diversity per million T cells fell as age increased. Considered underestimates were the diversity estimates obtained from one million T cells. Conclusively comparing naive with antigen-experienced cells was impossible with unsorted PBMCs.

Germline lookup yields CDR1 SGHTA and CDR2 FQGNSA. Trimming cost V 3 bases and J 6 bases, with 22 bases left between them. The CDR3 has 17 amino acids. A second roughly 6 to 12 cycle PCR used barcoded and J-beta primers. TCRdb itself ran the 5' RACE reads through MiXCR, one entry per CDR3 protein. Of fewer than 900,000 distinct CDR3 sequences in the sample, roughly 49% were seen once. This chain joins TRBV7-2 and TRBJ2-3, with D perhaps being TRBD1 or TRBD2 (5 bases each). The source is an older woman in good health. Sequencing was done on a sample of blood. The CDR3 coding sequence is TGTGCCAGCAGCTTTCCAAGGGGCCTAGCTTTGGGGGATACGCAGTATTTT. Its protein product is CASSFPRGLALGDTQYF.